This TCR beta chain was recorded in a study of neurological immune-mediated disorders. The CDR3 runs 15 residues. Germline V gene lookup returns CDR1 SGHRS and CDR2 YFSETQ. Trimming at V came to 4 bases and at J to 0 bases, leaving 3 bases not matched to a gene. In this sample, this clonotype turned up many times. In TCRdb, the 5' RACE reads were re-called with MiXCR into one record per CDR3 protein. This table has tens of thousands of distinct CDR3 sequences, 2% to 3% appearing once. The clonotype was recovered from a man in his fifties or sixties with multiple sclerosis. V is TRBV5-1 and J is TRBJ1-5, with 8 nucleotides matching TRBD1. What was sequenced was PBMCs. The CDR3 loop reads CASSPTGDSNQPQHF. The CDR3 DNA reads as TGCGCCAGCAGCCCGACAGGGGATAGCAATCAGCCCCAGCATTTT.